This is a list of T cell receptor beta chains from one sample in a study of blood T cell repertoires in COVID-19. The table came from immunoSEQ multiplex PCR; TCRdb's copy has only in-frame clones and leaves some out. Among about 190,000 clones listed, 70% to 90% were seen once. Sequenced input: peripheral blood. The source is a woman aged 40 to 55 who had recovered from COVID-19. CDR3s include the opening cysteine and the closing phenylalanine or tryptophan. A D gene is named only where the DNA matches it firmly. Size tells how often a clone was seen (once, few, many) or the class of an expanded clone, and some rows leave it out.

>-|TRBV10-3|TRBD1|TRBJ2-1
TGTGCCATCAGTGGGAGAGGACAGGGGGATGAGCAGTTCTTC
CAISGRGQGDEQFF
>many|TRBV19|-|TRBJ2-3
TGTGCCAGTAGTTTCGCCAGGGAAATCGGCACAGATACGCAGTATTTT
CASSFAREIGTDTQYF
>-|TRBV18|TRBD1|TRBJ2-2
TGTGCCAGCTCCCCTGAGACAGGGGGCTTGATCGGGGAGCTGTTTTTT
CASSPETGGLIGELFF
>-|TRBV28|TRBD2|TRBJ2-5
TGTGCCAGCAGTCCCCTAGGGGAGGGTCGGAAGACCCAGTACTTC
CASSPLGEGRKTQYF
>-|TRBV6-2/TRBV6-3|-|TRBJ1-4
TGTGCCAGCAGTGAGGTGGATGAAAAACTGTTTTTT
CASSEVDEKLFF
>-|TRBV19|TRBD2|TRBJ2-1
TGTGCCAGTAGTATGTATCCCGGGTCTAGCGGGAGCTCCTACAATGAGCAGTTCTTC
CASSMYPGSSGSSYNEQFF
>-|TRBV6-5|TRBD1|TRBJ2-7
TGTGCCAGCAGACCATACCGGGACAGGGGATACGAGCAGTACTTC
CASRPYRDRGYEQYF
>-|TRBV7-2|TRBD2|TRBJ2-1
TGTGCCAGCAGCCCCGGGGGGGGCAGGCCCGAGAATGAGCAGTTCTTC
CASSPGGGRPENEQFF
>-|TRBV5-1|-|TRBJ2-2
TGCGCCAGCAGCAGGAGGGAAACCGGGGAGCTGTTTTTT
CASSRRETGELFF
>-|TRBV18|TRBD1|TRBJ1-2
TGTGCCAGCTCACCACGACCACCGGGACAGGGGGCTTCTGGTGGCTACACCTTC
CASSPRPPGQGASGGYTF
>-|TRBV2|-|TRBJ2-7
TGTGCCATCAGTTGGGGCGGAGACGAGCAGTACTTC
CAISWGGDEQYF
>-|TRBV5-1|-|TRBJ2-7
TGCGCCAGCAGGTTCACGGGCGAGCAGTACTTC
CASRFTGEQYF
>-|TRBV5-6|TRBD1|TRBJ1-4
TGTGCCAGCAGCTGGACAGGAGGTAATGAAAAACTGTTTTTT
CASSWTGGNEKLFF
>medium-sized|TRBV15|TRBD2|TRBJ2-1
TGTGCCACCCAACTGGCGGGAGTTTCCAATGAGCAGTTCTTC
CATQLAGVSNEQFF
>-|TRBV18|-|TRBJ2-3
TGTGCCAGCTCCCCCCAGACTGACACAGATACGCAGTATTTT
CASSPQTDTDTQYF
>-|TRBV27|TRBD2|TRBJ2-2
TGTGCCAGCACCACGCGGGAGGCGCGGACCGGGGAGCTGTTTTTT
CASTTREARTGELFF
>-|TRBV24-1|-|TRBJ2-3
TGTGCCACCAGTGATCAACGCGGCCCCGCTTCAGATACGCAGTATTTT
CATSDQRGPASDTQYF
>-|TRBV27|TRBD1|TRBJ2-7
TGTGCCAGCAGTTTATCCCCACAGGGGGAGTACGAGCAGTACTTC
CASSLSPQGEYEQYF
>-|TRBV10-3|TRBD1|TRBJ1-2
TGTGCCATCAGTGAGCTCGCCCCTGGGACAGGGAATGGCTACACCTTC
CAISELAPGTGNGYTF
>-|TRBV3-1/TRBV3-2|-|TRBJ2-1
TGTGCCAGCAGCGAGGGAACAAAGCAGTTCTTC
CASSEGTKQFF
>-|TRBV6-9|TRBD1|TRBJ2-2
TGTGCCAGTCCTTCCTGGGACAGGGACACCGGGGAGCTGTTTTTT
CASPSWDRDTGELFF
>-|TRBV5-6|-|TRBJ2-5
TGTGCCAGCAGCTTGGATGGAGGGATTAGACAAGAGACCCAGTACTTC
CASSLDGGIRQETQYF
>-|TRBV19|TRBD1|TRBJ1-1
TGTGCCAGTAGTATGGCCCGGGACAGGGGGCTGGGAACTGAAGCTTTCTTT
CASSMARDRGLGTEAFF
>-|TRBV10-3|-|TRBJ1-1
TGTGCCATCAGTGAGTCAGCGGGTCGAGGGCAAAACACTGAAGCTTTCTTT
CAISESAGRGQNTEAFF
>-|TRBV29-1|-|TRBJ2-6
TGCAGCTCACTGGACAGTATAAGCTCTGGGGCCAACGTCCTGACTTTC
CSSLDSISSGANVLTF
>-|TRBV5-1|-|TRBJ1-2
TGCGCCAGCAGCTTGGATCAGGGGTACTATGGCTACACCTTC
CASSLDQGYYGYTF
>-|TRBV7-9|TRBD1|TRBJ2-7
TGTGCCAGCAGCTTGCCGGGACAGGGGGCTGTCCAGCAGTACTTC
CASSLPGQGAVQQYF
>-|TRBV15|TRBD2|TRBJ2-7
TGTGCCACCAGCTCTGGGACTAGCGGCGGACTCTACGAGCAGTACTTC
CATSSGTSGGLYEQYF
>-|TRBV7-9|-|TRBJ1-1
TGTGCCAGCAGCTTTGTTAGAACCCTCATGAACACTGAAGCTTTCTTT
CASSFVRTLMNTEAFF
>-|TRBV30|TRBD1|TRBJ2-7
TGTGCCTGGAGTACCGGGACAGGCTACCCTCAGCAGTACTTC
CAWSTGTGYPQQYF
>-|TRBV6-2/TRBV6-3|-|TRBJ1-5
TGTGCCAGCAGTCTCTATTGGGGAGGTGGTAACGGCAATCAGCCCCAGCATTTT
CASSLYWGGGNGNQPQHF
>-|TRBV7-3|-|TRBJ1-1
TGTGCCAGCAGCCTGGGACAGAACACTGAAGCTTTCTTT
CASSLGQNTEAFF
>-|TRBV7-2|-|TRBJ2-2
TGTGCCAGCAGCTTTATGCAGGGAAATACCGGGGAGCTGTTTTTT
CASSFMQGNTGELFF
>-|TRBV27|TRBD2|TRBJ2-1
TGTGCCAGCAGTTACACTAGCGGGAGGGCCTTTTACAATGAGCAGTTCTTC
CASSYTSGRAFYNEQFF
>-|TRBV5-6|-|TRBJ1-4
TGTGCCAGCAGCGACCGGGGTTTTAATGAAAAACTGTTTTTT
CASSDRGFNEKLFF
>-|TRBV11-2|-|TRBJ2-7
TGTGCCAGCAGCTTTTCCAGTGTCGAGCAGTACTTC
CASSFSSVEQYF
>-|TRBV18|-|TRBJ1-2
TGTGCCAGCTCACCCGGTGTGGGGGCTAACGGCTACACCTTC
CASSPGVGANGYTF
>-|TRBV19|TRBD2|TRBJ2-3
TGTGCCAGTTCACCAGGGACTAGCGGGACGCGCACAGATACGCAGTATTTT
CASSPGTSGTRTDTQYF
>-|TRBV5-1|-|TRBJ2-1
TGCGCCAGCAAGGAACACAGCTCCTACAATGAGCAGTTCTTC
CASKEHSSYNEQFF
>-|TRBV6-4|TRBD1|TRBJ2-2
TGTGCCAGCAGTACAGGGGACCTCACCGGGGAGCTGTTTTTT
CASSTGDLTGELFF
>-|TRBV5-1|-|TRBJ1-5
TGCGCCAGCAGCTTGGAACCCTCGGGCAATCAGCCCCAGCATTTT
CASSLEPSGNQPQHF
>once|TRBV28|TRBD2|TRBJ2-7
TGTGCCAGCAGTTTGCTAGCGGGAGGGCCATGGGAGCAGTACTTC
CASSLLAGGPWEQYF
>-|TRBV7-2|-|TRBJ2-2
TGTGCCAGCAGCATCCGGGGGGGGGAGCTGTTTTTT
CASSIRGGELFF
>-|TRBV19|-|TRBJ2-3
TGTGCCAGTAGTGCATCTAGGACAGATACGCAGTATTTT
CASSASRTDTQYF
>-|TRBV18|TRBD1|TRBJ1-1
TGTGCCAGCTCACCGGACAGGGTTAACACTGAAGCTTTCTTT
CASSPDRVNTEAFF
>-|TRBV30|-|TRBJ1-4
TGTGCCTGGAATAGAGCAACTAATGAAAAACTGTTTTTT
CAWNRATNEKLFF
>-|TRBV27|TRBD1|TRBJ2-7
TGTGCCAGCAGTCTGGACCGGGACAGCTACGAGCAGTACTTC
CASSLDRDSYEQYF
>-|TRBV7-5|-|TRBJ1-1
TGTGCCAGAAGCTGCGATCGGGACAGAGAGAACACTGAAGCTTTCTTT
CARSCDRDRENTEAFF